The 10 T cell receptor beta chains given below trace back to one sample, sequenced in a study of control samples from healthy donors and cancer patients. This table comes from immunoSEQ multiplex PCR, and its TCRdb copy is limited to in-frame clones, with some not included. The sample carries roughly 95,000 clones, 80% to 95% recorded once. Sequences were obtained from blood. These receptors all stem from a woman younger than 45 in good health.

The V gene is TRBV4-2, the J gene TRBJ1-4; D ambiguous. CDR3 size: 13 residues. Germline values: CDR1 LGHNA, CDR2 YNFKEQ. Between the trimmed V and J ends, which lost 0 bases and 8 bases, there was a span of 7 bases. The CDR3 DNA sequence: TGTGCCAGCAGCCAAGAAATCGCCGAAAAACTGTTTTTT. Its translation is CASSQEIAEKLFF.

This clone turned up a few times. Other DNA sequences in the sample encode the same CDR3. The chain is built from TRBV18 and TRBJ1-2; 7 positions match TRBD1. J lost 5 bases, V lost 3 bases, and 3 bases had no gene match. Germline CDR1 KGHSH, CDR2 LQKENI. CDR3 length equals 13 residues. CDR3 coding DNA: TGTGCCAGCTCACCCGGGACAGATTATGGCTACACCTTC. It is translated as CASSPGTDYGYTF.

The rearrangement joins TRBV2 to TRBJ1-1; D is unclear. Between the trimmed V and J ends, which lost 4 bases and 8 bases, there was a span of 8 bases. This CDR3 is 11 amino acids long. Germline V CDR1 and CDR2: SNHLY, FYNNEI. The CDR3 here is CASSVDVEAFF. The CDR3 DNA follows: TGTGCCAGCAGTGTTGATGTGGAAGCTTTCTTT. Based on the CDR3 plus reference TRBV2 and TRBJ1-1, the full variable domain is EPEVTQTPSHQVTQMGQEVILRCVPISNHLYFYWYRQILGQKVEFLVSFYNNEISEKSEIFDDQFSVERPDGSNFTLKIRSTKLEDSAMYFCASSVDVEAFFGQGTRLTVV.

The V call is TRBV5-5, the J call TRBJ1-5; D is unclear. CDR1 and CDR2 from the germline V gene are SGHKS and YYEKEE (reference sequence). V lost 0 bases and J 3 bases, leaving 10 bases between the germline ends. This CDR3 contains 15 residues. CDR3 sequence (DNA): TGTGCCAGCAGCTTGGGCAGGAAGGACAATCAGCCCCAGCATTTT. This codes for CASSLGRKDNQPQHF.

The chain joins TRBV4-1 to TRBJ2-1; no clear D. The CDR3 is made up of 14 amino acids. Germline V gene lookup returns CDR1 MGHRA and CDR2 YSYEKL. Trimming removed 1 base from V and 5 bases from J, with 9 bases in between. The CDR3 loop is CASSQGLLDNEQFF. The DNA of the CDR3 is TGCGCCAGCAGCCAAGGATTGCTAGACAATGAGCAGTTCTTC.

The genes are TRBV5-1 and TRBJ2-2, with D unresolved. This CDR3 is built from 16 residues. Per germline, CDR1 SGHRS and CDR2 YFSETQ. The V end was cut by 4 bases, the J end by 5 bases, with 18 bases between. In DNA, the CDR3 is TGCGCCAGCAGCCAACAAACCGGCAGTCTAACCGGGGAGCTGTTTTTT. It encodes CASSQQTGSLTGELFF. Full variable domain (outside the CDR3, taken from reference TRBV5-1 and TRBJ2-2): KAGVTQTPRYLIKTRGQQVTLSCSPISGHRSVSWYQQTPGQGLQFLFEYFSETQRNKGNFPGRFSGRQFSNSRSEMNVSTLELGDSALYLCASSQQTGSLTGELFFGEGSRLTVL.

DNA of the CDR3: TGTGCCAGCATTTCTATGCCCGGGGACTATGGCTACACCTTC. Translated, it gives CASISMPGDYGYTF. V gene TRBV6-5 combines with J gene TRBJ1-2, with D uncertain. Germline CDR1 is MNHEY and CDR2 is SVGAGI. V was shortened by 7 bases and J by 3 bases, with 15 bases between the two germline ends. The CDR3 totals 14 residues.

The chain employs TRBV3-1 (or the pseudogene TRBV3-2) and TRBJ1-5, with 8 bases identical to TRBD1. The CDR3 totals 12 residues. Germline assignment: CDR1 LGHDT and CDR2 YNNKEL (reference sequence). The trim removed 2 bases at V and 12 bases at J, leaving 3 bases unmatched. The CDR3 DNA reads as TGTGCCAGCAGCCAACTACAGGGGGTCCAGCATTTT. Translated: CASSQLQGVQHF.

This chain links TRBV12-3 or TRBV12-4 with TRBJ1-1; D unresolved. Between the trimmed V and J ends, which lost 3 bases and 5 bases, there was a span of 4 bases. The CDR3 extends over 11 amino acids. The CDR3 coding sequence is TGTGCCAGCAGTTTTGGGACTGAAGCTTTCTTT. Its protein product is CASSFGTEAFF.

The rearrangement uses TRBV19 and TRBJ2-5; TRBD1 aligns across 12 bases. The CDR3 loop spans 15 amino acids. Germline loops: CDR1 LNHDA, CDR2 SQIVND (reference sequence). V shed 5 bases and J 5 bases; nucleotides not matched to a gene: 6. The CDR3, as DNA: TGTGCCAGTAGTCCGGGACAGGGGGCCGGGGAGACCCAGTACTTC. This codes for CASSPGQGAGETQYF.